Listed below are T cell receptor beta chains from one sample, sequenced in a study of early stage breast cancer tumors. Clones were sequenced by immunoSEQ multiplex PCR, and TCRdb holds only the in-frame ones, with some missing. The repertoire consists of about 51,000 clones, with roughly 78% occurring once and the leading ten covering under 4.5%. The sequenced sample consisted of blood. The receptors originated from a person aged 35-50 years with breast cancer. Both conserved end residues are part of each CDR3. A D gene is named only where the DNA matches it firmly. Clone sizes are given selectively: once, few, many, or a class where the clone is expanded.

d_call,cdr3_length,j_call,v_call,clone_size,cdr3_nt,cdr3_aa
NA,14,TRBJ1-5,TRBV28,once,TGTGCCAGCAGTCCGGGGACAATAAAGCAGCCCCAGCATTTT,CASSPGTIKQPQHF
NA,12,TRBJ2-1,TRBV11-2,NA,TGTGCCAGCAGCTTTGGGAGTGGTGAGCAGTTCTTC,CASSFGSGEQFF
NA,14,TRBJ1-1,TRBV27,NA,TGTGCCAGCAGCCAAGAGGGGTCACACACTGAAGCTTTCTTT,CASSQEGSHTEAFF
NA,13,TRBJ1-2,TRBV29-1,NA,TGCAGCGCCTCCCGACAGCCTAACTATGGCTACACCTTC,CSASRQPNYGYTF
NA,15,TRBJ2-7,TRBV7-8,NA,TGTGCCAGCAGCTTAGTGTACCCTAGCTCCTACGAGCAGTACTTC,CASSLVYPSSYEQYF
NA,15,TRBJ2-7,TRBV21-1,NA,TGTGCCAGCAGCCGAGGGGAGGGGGCATCCTACGAGCAGTACTTC,CASSRGEGASYEQYF
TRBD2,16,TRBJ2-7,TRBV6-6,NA,TGTGCCAGCAGTTCCCCGACTAGCGGAGCTACCAGCGAGCAGTACTTC,CASSSPTSGATSEQYF
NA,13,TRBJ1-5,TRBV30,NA,TGTGCCTGGAGGTCCAGCCTCAATCAGCCCCAGCATTTT,CAWRSSLNQPQHF
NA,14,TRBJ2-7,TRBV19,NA,TGTGCCAGTACCCCTAAGGGGCAGGGCTACGAGCAGTACTTC,CASTPKGQGYEQYF
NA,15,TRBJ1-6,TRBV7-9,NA,TGTGCCAGCAGCTTAGGGGGGGTCAGGGACTCACCCCTCCACTTT,CASSLGGVRDSPLHF
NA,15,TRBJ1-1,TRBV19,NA,TGTGCCAGTAGTATGTCGACAGATCAGAACACTGAAGCTTTCTTT,CASSMSTDQNTEAFF
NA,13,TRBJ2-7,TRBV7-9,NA,TGTGCCAGCAGCCCTTGGGGAAGGAACGAGCAGTACTTC,CASSPWGRNEQYF
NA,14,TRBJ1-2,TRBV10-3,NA,TGTGCCATCAGTGAGGATCGGACAAACTATGGCTACACCTTC,CAISEDRTNYGYTF
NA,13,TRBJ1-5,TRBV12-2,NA,TGTGCAAGTCGCCGAGGGGGGAATCAGCCCCAGCATTTT,CASRRGGNQPQHF
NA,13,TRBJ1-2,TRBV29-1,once,TGCAGCGTCTCGGACGGGAATGGCTATGGCTACACCTTC,CSVSDGNGYGYTF
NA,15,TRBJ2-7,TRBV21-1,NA,TGTGCCAGCAGCACTCTGGGGACTAGGAGATACGAGCAGTACTTC,CASSTLGTRRYEQYF
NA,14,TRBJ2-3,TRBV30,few,TGTGCCTGGAGTGTATGGGGGACCACAGATACGCAGTATTTT,CAWSVWGTTDTQYF
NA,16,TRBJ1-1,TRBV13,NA,TGTGCCAGCAGCCCCAATGTAGCAGACAGTCCTAGTGAAGCTTTCTTT,CASSPNVADSPSEAFF
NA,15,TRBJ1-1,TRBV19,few,TGTGCCAGTAGTATAGGGGGGACAAAGAACACTGAAGCTTTCTTT,CASSIGGTKNTEAFF
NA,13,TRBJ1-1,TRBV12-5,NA,TGTGCTAGTGGTTTGGGTACAAACACTGAAGCTTTCTTT,CASGLGTNTEAFF
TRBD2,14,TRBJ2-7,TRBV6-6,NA,TGTGCCACCTCGGAGCGGGATCAGTCCTACGAGCAGTACTTC,CATSERDQSYEQYF
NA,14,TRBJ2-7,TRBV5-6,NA,TGTGCCAGCAGCCACCAGGGATTCTCCTACGAGCAGTACTTC,CASSHQGFSYEQYF
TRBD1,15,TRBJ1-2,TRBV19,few,TGTGCCAGTAGTATGGGGGACAGGGCTAACTATGGCTACACCTTC,CASSMGDRANYGYTF
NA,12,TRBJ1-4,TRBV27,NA,TGTGCCAGCAGTTTCCGGGGTGGGCAACTGTTTTTT,CASSFRGGQLFF
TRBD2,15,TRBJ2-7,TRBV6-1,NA,TGTGCCAGCAGTGAAGGACTAGCGGGTAACTACGAGCAGTACTTC,CASSEGLAGNYEQYF
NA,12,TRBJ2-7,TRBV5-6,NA,TGTGCCAGCAGCTTAAGGTGGGGGGAGCAGTACTTC,CASSLRWGEQYF